Below, one T cell receptor beta chain is given with its context. Its antigen is unidentified. Nonspecific anti-CD3/anti-CD28 bead stimulation represents the broad CD4+ T cell repertoire. Sorting of responding CD4+ T cells relied on upregulated CD40 ligand together with CD69. This was the immunoSEQ version 4 assay in survey mode. Libraries were prepared by immunoSEQ multiplex PCR; TCRdb keeps only in-frame clonotypes and omits some of them. The sample lists under 55,000 clones; 88% were seen once. The CDR3 extends over 12 amino acids. Deletions cut 1 base from V and 15 bases from J, with 13 bases between. This record belongs to a study of persistence of HIV-infected CD4 T cells. Study information: A median of 8 years of suppressive ART preceded sampling. Two participants gave one leukapheresis sample; others gave up to about 180 mL blood repeatedly.

The chain has TRBV12-3 or TRBV12-4 and TRBJ2-1; no firm D call. This clonotype was obtained from an adult woman with HIV who was CMV-seropositive. Specimen: CD4+ T cells sorted from PBMCs after approximately 19-hour stimulation, collected from a patient who received antiretroviral therapy. The CDR3 coding sequence is TGTGCCAGCAGTTTAGGGCCGCCCAGACCGTTCTTC. The encoded protein is CASSLGPPRPFF.